The present entry profiles one T cell receptor (beta chain) with its context. The sample comes from a study of OX40 agonist ivuxolimab in advanced cancers. The germline gives CDR1 LNHDA, CDR2 SQIVND (reference sequence). The CDR3 sequence is 14 residues long. V shed 3 bases, J shed 3 bases, and the junction held 3 bases outside the gene matches. The assay was immunoSEQ multiplex PCR, and TCRdb's table has in-frame clones only and misses some. The sample holds 70,000 to 95,000 clones; approximately 81% are singletons and the top ten take 1.1%. The receptor was derived from an adult with an advanced solid tumor such as melanoma, head and neck, liver or kidney cancer. The rearrangement joins TRBV19 to TRBJ2-5, with 8 bases aligning to TRBD2. This sample comprised CD4+ or CD8+ T cells sorted from blood, obtained in a trial of the OX40 agonist ivuxolimab. In nucleotides, the CDR3 is TGTGCCAGTAGTATCAGAGCGGGGGAAGAGACCCAGTACTTC. Translation gives CASSIRAGEETQYF.